This TCR beta chain is from a study of vaccination effects on CD4 cells after COVID-19. Study context: Following the second dose by a median of 72 days, the post-vaccine samples were obtained.

Points from the study as a whole: Newly vaccine-induced clones made up most of the convalescents' post-vaccine spike-reactive clones. Late post-vaccination, clones induced by infection and those induced by vaccine underwent marked clonal contraction.

This clone has only a few counts. The antigen remains unidentified. CD4+ T cells were isolated after around 9 days of culture. SARS-CoV-2 infection was confirmed by PCR in the person between March and December 2020. All study participants received two doses of BNT162b2 or mRNA-1273 vaccine. Sequencing used immunoSEQ multiplex PCR; TCRdb keeps in-frame clones, though not all of them. The data hold 40,000 to 45,000 clones, with over 65% observed a single time. The CDR3 covers 12 residues. Trimming stripped 5 bases from V and 0 bases from J, with 5 bases between. The germline gives CDR1 MNHEY, CDR2 SVGAGI.

Sequencing was performed on CD4+ T cells from PBMCs cultured without peptide, taken after COVID-19 vaccination. V usage is TRBV6-5 and J usage is TRBJ2-7; no clear D. The sequence came from a human donor who had a prior SARS-CoV-2 infection. This CDR3 is CASSISSYEQYF. The CDR3 coding sequence is TGTGCCAGCAGTATATCCTCCTACGAGCAGTACTTC.